Below, one T cell receptor (beta chain) is given with its context. This sample was included in a study of OX40 agonist ivuxolimab in advanced cancers. About the study: Head and neck, renal cell, melanoma or hepatocellular carcinoma were the cancers that dose-escalation patients had.

Libraries were prepared by immunoSEQ multiplex PCR; TCRdb keeps only in-frame clonotypes and omits some of them. The profile shows around 26,000 clones, around 76% of them singletons. Patients were excluded for autoimmune disease history or systemic immunosuppression. The V and J ends lost 4 bases and 8 bases respectively, with 20 bases between them. Germline V gives CDR1 MGHRA, CDR2 YSYEKL. The CDR3 runs 16 residues. The TCR was taken from an adult with an advanced solid tumor such as melanoma, head and neck, liver or kidney cancer. Here the sequenced sample was CD4+ or CD8+ T cells sorted from blood, taken in a trial of the OX40 agonist ivuxolimab. This rearrangement joins TRBV4-1 to TRBJ1-4; no definite D call. The CDR3 DNA reads as TGCGCCAGCAGCCCCGGGGAGCACCCTCTATGGGAAAAACTGTTTTTT. Encoded protein: CASSPGEHPLWEKLFF.